Following are 25 T cell receptor beta chains from one sample sequenced in a study of CD8 T cells in Susac syndrome. Reverse transcription of about 0.45 to 1 ug RNA was performed with random hexamers. Each CDR3 protein is one row after TCRdb ran MiXCR on the immunoSEQ multiplex PCR reads. The sample records about 150,000 distinct CDR3 sequences, 85% to 95% being singletons. Material for sequencing was CD4+ T cells from PBMCs. The receptors derive from a human donor with Susac syndrome.

This clonotype has just one count. This chain links TRBV9 with TRBJ2-1; 8 bases are a match to TRBD1. V lost 4 bases to trimming and J lost 6 bases; unmatched junction nucleotides: 12. Germline lookup yields CDR1 SGDLS and CDR2 YYNGEE. The CDR3 extends over 16 amino acids. The CDR3 DNA follows: TGTGCCAGCAGCCCGACCGGGACAGGACATCCCAATGAGCAGTTCTTC. It yields the protein CASSPTGTGHPNEQFF.

This clonotype was detected only a few times. The chain is built from TRBV20-1 and TRBJ1-1, with 8 nucleotides matching TRBD1. This CDR3 has 12 residues. CDR1 and CDR2 (germline): DFQATT, SNEGSKA (reference sequence). V lost 3 bases and J lost 5; bases outside the gene matches: 2. CDR3 bases: TGCAGTGCTAGGCAGGGGGCAACTGAAGCTTTCTTT. Amino acids: CSARQGATEAFF.

A word on this clonotype: One junction end does not reproduce the germline sequence, and a read error may be involved. For the CDR3, the DNA is TGTGCCATCAGTGATAGAAGGGAGCCGACCTACGAGCAGTACTTC. Protein: CAISDRREPTYEQYF. The rearrangement joins TRBV25-1 to TRBJ2-7; TRBD2 is a possible D gene (5 bases). The V gene's germline CDR1 is MGHDK and CDR2 SYGVNS. The CDR3 runs 15 residues.

Only one count was recorded for this clonotype. As DNA, the CDR3 is TGTGCCACCAGTGACCCCTCCGGCTACGGGACAGGGAAGCAGTTCTTC. Residues: CATSDPSGYGTGKQFF. This chain uses TRBV24-1 with TRBJ2-1; 9 bases are shared with TRBD1. Germline values: CDR1 KGHDR, CDR2 SFDVKD. J was trimmed by 11 bases and V by 4 bases; bases with no gene match: 14. This CDR3 is built from 16 residues.

This chain joins TRBV5-1 and TRBJ2-3; possible D gene TRBD1, 7 bases. The CDR3 totals 18 residues. The V end was cut by 5 bases, the J end by 0 bases, with 22 bases between. CDR1 and CDR2 from the germline V gene are SGHRS and YFSETQ. The CDR3 DNA sequence: TGCGCCAGCAGAGGAGGGGGCGCGCCCGATACTAGCACAGATACGCAGTATTTT. Encoded protein: CASRGGGAPDTSTDTQYF.

The rearrangement links TRBV20-1 to TRBJ2-7, with D perhaps being TRBD1 or TRBD2 (6 bases each). The V gene's germline CDR1 is DFQATT and CDR2 SNEGSKA (reference sequence). Trimming took off 6 bases at V and 2 bases at J, with 14 bases between the two ends. The CDR3 sequence is 13 residues long. CDR3 sequence (DNA): TGCAGTGCCCCTCGAGGGGGGACCTACGAGCAGTACTTC. It specifies CSAPRGGTYEQYF.

This chain uses TRBV5-6 with TRBJ2-6, with 8 bases fitting TRBD1. The germline V gene encodes CDR1 SGHDT and CDR2 YYEEEE. This CDR3 is built from 16 residues. J was trimmed by 2 bases and V by 1 base; bases with no gene match: 2. Here the CDR3 DNA reads TGTGCCAGCAGCTTGATGGACAGGGCTGGGGCCAACGTCCTGACTTTC. Protein product: CASSLMDRAGANVLTF.

The J gene is TRBJ2-3, the V gene TRBV12-3 or TRBV12-4; 10 bases are shared with TRBD1. CDR3 length: 14 amino acids. The ends lost 5 bases at V and 6 bases at J; junction bases unmatched: 5. This chain's CDR3 is CASSPGTGVDTQYF. The CDR3 region has the DNA TGTGCCAGCAGTCCCGGGACAGGGGTCGATACGCAGTATTTT.

This rearrangement joins TRBV29-1 to TRBJ1-1; D ambiguous. The CDR3 covers 13 residues. Trimming stripped 6 bases from V and 1 base from J, with 12 bases between. The germline V gene has CDR1 SQVTM and CDR2 ANQGSEA. The CDR3 region is CSVLQQANTEAFF. Here the CDR3 DNA reads TGCAGCGTGCTCCAGCAAGCGAACACTGAAGCTTTCTTT. Drawing the rest from reference TRBV29-1 and TRBJ1-1, the complete variable domain is SAVISQKPSRDICQRGTSLTIQCQVDSQVTMMFWYRQQPGQSLTLIATANQGSEATYESGFVIDKFPISRPNLTFSTLTVSNMSPEDSSIYLCSVLQQANTEAFFGQGTRLTVV.

This clonotype has more than one count but fewer than ten. The gene calls are TRBV3-1 and TRBJ2-5; D might be TRBD1 (5 bases). Germline values: CDR1 LGHDT, CDR2 YNNKEL (reference sequence). V dropped 3 bases and J dropped 5 bases, with 13 bases sitting between them. The CDR3 has 14 amino acids. The DNA of the CDR3 is TGTGCCAGCAGCCAGGATAGGGGTAGGGAGACCCAGTACTTC. It is translated as CASSQDRGRETQYF.

This clonotype was detected only once. The chain combines TRBV29-1 with TRBJ1-1, with 7 bases that match TRBD1. Per the germline V gene, CDR1 is SQVTM and CDR2 is ANQGSEA. The trim removed 4 bases at V and 9 bases at J, leaving 8 bases unmatched. CDR3 length: 12 residues. The CDR3 DNA follows: TGCAGCGTTGTCCGGGACAGAGAAAAAGCTTTCTTT. Protein sequence: CSVVRDREKAFF.

The CDR3 bases are TGTGCCAGTAGTATACGTATCGGGACAGGTCTCTACGAGCAGTACTTC. This encodes CASSIRIGTGLYEQYF. This chain uses TRBV19 with TRBJ2-7; 8 bases fit TRBD1. CDR1 is LNHDA, CDR2 SQIVND, per germline (reference sequence). The trim removed 2 bases at V and 3 bases at J, leaving 9 bases unmatched. The CDR3 has 16 residues.

In DNA form, the CDR3 reads TGTGCCAGCAGCGTAGGACCAGGGGAGGCCTACGAGCAGTACTTC. Protein sequence: CASSVGPGEAYEQYF. The rearrangement uses TRBV9 and TRBJ2-7, with D perhaps matching TRBD1 or TRBD2 (6 bases each). Germline-derived CDR1 and CDR2 are SGDLS and YYNGEE. This CDR3 has 15 residues. V gave up 0 bases and J gave up 2 bases, with 12 bases separating them.

The chain uses TRBV4-3 and TRBJ2-3, with D tentatively TRBD2 (5 bases). Germline V gene data show CDR1 as LGHNA and CDR2 as YSLEER. CDR3 length: 18 amino acids. V lost 3 bases, J lost 0 bases, and 19 bases lay in between. The CDR3: CASSHRRLDPGSTDTQYF. CDR3 bases: TGCGCCAGCAGCCATAGGAGGCTAGACCCTGGAAGCACAGATACGCAGTATTTT.

The gene calls are TRBV18 and TRBJ1-2; the D gene is possibly TRBD1 (5 bases). Germline V CDR1 and CDR2: KGHSH, LQKENI. The CDR3 is 14 amino acids. V was pared by 4 bases and J by 4 bases, with 13 bases between. CDR3 nucleotides: TGTGCCAGCTCACGGGGGGGATACGCCTATGGCTACACCTTC. Translating it yields CASSRGGYAYGYTF.

The chain employs TRBV12-3 or TRBV12-4 and TRBJ1-5; unclear D gene. The CDR3 extends over 13 amino acids. The V end lost 3 bases, the J end lost 7 bases, and 10 bases lay between the germline ends. DNA for the CDR3: TGTGCCAGCAGTTTTTCCCGAACACAGCCCCAGCATTTT. It is translated as CASSFSRTQPQHF.

This clonotype occurred once. CDR3 amino acids: CSAGLGAYEQYF. In DNA form, the CDR3 reads TGCAGTGCCGGACTGGGAGCCTACGAGCAGTACTTC. This chain connects TRBV20-1 to TRBJ2-7; tentative D call: TRBD2 (5 bases). Trimming stripped 6 bases from V and 2 bases from J, with 11 bases between. This CDR3 is 12 amino acids long. From germline, CDR1 is DFQATT and CDR2 SNEGSKA (reference sequence).

The chain employs TRBV3-1 and TRBJ2-7, with a possible D match to TRBD1 (5 bases). V lost 3 bases and J lost 7, with 10 bases in between. Germline lookup yields CDR1 LGHDT and CDR2 YNNKEL (reference sequence). This CDR3 is built from 12 residues. The CDR3, as DNA: TGTGCCAGCAGCCACAGGGAAATAGAGCAGTACTTC. Translating it yields CASSHREIEQYF.

V is TRBV6-5 and J is TRBJ1-2; a weak D match, TRBD1 (5 bases). Per the germline V gene, CDR1 is MNHEY and CDR2 is SVGAGI. The V and J ends lost 4 bases and 0 bases respectively, with 15 bases between them. The CDR3 extends over 16 amino acids. The CDR3 spells CASSSPTTGPNYGYTF. The CDR3 DNA reads TGTGCCAGCAGTTCCCCAACTACAGGACCTAACTATGGCTACACCTTC.

As for this clonotype: A junction boundary mismatches the germline segment, possibly from a read error. The chain uses TRBV29-1 and TRBJ2-5; 7 bases align to TRBD2. CDR3 length equals 12 residues. Germline CDR1 is SQVTM and CDR2 is ANQGSEA. CDR3 region: CSAEMGGETQYF. The CDR3 bases are TGCAGCGCTGAAATGGGGGGGGAGACCCAGTACTTC.

The chain is built from TRBV29-1 and TRBJ2-3, with D perhaps matching TRBD1 or TRBD2 (5 bases each). V was cut by 8 bases and J by 4 bases, with 16 bases left in between. CDR1 and CDR2 from the germline V gene are SQVTM and ANQGSEA. The CDR3 is made up of 13 amino acids. CDR3 in DNA: TGCAGCTCACGGGACCTCGGGTCAGATACGCAGTATTTT. Amino acids: CSSRDLGSDTQYF.

CDR3 protein: CSAAGTPYTDTQYF. The CDR3, as DNA: TGCAGCGCCGCCGGTACACCTTACACAGATACGCAGTATTTT. This chain joins TRBV29-1 and TRBJ2-3; D gene ambiguous. Germline loops: CDR1 SQVTM, CDR2 ANQGSEA. The CDR3 has 14 amino acids. Trimming pared 7 bases from V and 2 bases from J, leaving 16 bases between.

This chain links TRBV13 with TRBJ2-4; perhaps D is TRBD1 or TRBD2 (5 bases each). CDR3 size: 14 residues. The germline gives CDR1 PRHDT, CDR2 FYEKMQ (reference sequence). Trimming removed 0 bases at V and 9 bases at J, with 12 bases between. CDR3 residues: CASSLGTGPSIQYF. CDR3 nucleotide sequence: TGTGCCAGCAGCTTAGGGACGGGACCTAGCATTCAGTACTTC. The complete variable domain, with remaining parts taken from reference TRBV13 and TRBJ2-4, reads AAGVIQSPRHLIKEKRETATLKCYPIPRHDTVYWYQQGPGQDPQFLISFYEKMQSDKGSIPDRFSAQQFSDYHSELNMSSLELGDSALYFCASSLGTGPSIQYFGAGTRLSVL.

V and J are TRBV18 and TRBJ2-1; 9 bases match TRBD1. The CDR3 runs 14 residues. The germline gives CDR1 KGHSH, CDR2 LQKENI. Unmatched junction bases numbered 2, after V lost 2 bases and J lost 6 bases. DNA of the CDR3: TGTGCCAGCTCACCAGCGGGACAGGGCAATGAGCAGTTCTTC. Its translation: CASSPAGQGNEQFF. The full variable domain, its missing parts supplied by reference TRBV18 and TRBJ2-1, is NAGVMQNPRHLVRRRGQEARLRCSPMKGHSHVYWYRQLPEEGLKFMVYLQKENIIDESGMPKERFSAEFPKEGPSILRIQQVVRGDSAAYFCASSPAGQGNEQFFGPGTRLTVL.

V and J are TRBV29-1 and TRBJ2-3, with TRBD2 matching 13 bases. Germline V lookup: CDR1 SQVTM, CDR2 ANQGSEA. CDR3 length: 14 amino acids. With 6 bases clipped from V and 4 bases from J, the junction kept 4 bases outside the gene matches. The CDR3 protein is CSVLAGGRADTQYF. In nucleotides, the CDR3 is TGCAGCGTACTAGCGGGGGGGCGCGCAGATACGCAGTATTTT.